The present T cell receptor (beta chain) was sequenced within a study of blood T cell repertoires in COVID-19. As for the study in general: The cDNA or gDNA used as material had been derived from T cells, B-cell-depleted T cells, or PBMCs.

Germline values: CDR1 SGHDT, CDR2 YYEEEE. Trimming left V 4 bases short and J 5 bases short, with 10 bases between. There are 13 residues in the CDR3. Using immunoSEQ multiplex PCR, the repertoire was profiled, and TCRdb retains in-frame clones only, with some absent. The table lists 25,000 to 30,000 clones, 89% of them singletons. V and J are TRBV5-6 and TRBJ1-5, with D possibly being TRBD1 (5 bases). The clonotype originates from a human donor in a cohort sampled during active COVID-19. Sequencing was done on a sample of peripheral blood. CDR3 DNA: TGTGCCAGCAGCGCCGGGGGGGATCAGCCCCAGCATTTT. Its protein product is CASSAGGDQPQHF.